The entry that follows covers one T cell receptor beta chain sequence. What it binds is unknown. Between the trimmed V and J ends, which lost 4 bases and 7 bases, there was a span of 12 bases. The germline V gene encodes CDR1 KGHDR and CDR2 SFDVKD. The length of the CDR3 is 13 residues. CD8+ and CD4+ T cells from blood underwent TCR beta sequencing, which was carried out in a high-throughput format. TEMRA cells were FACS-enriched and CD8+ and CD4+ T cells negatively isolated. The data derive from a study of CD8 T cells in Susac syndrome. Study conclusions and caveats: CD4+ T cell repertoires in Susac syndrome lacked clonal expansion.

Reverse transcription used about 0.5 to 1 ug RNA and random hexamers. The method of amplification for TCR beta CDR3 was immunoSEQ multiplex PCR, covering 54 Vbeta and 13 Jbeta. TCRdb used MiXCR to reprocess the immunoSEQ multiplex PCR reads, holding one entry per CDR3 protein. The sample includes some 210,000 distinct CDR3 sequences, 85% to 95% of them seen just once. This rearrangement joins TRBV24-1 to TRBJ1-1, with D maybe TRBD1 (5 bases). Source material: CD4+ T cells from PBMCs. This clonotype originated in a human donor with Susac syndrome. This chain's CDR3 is CATSDQTGGEAFF. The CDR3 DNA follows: TGTGCCACCAGTGACCAAACAGGTGGTGAAGCTTTCTTT.